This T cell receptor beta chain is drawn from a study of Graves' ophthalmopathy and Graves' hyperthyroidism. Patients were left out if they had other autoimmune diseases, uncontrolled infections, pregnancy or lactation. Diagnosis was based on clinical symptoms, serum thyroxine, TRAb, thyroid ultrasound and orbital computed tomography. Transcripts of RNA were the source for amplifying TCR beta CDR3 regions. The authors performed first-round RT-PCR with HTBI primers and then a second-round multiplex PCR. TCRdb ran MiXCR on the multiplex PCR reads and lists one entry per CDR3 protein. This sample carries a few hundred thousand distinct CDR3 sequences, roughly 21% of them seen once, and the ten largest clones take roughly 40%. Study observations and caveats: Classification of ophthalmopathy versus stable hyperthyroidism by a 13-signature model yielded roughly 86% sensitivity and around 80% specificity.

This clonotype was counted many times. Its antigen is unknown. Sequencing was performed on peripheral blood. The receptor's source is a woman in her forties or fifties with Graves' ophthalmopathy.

This CDR3 reads CASTPVGGAELTYEQYF. The CDR3 nucleotides read TGTGCCAGCACCCCTGTAGGGGGAGCCGAGCTAACCTACGAGCAGTACTTC. The rearrangement links TRBV6-1 to TRBJ2-7; tentative D call: TRBD1 (6 bases). Per germline, CDR1 MNHNS and CDR2 SASEGT. V was shortened by 7 bases and J by 2 bases, with 24 bases between the two germline ends. The CDR3 totals 17 residues.